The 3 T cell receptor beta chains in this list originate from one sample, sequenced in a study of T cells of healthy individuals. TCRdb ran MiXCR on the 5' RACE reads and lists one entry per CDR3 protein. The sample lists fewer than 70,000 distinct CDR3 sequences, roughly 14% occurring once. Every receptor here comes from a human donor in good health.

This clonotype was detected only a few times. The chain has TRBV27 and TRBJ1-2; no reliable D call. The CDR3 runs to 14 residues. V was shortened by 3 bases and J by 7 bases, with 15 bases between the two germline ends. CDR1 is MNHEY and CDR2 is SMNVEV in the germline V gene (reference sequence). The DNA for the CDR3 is TGTGCCAGCAGTTTGCGGTTCTCGGCATCTGGCTACACCTTC. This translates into CASSLRFSASGYTF.

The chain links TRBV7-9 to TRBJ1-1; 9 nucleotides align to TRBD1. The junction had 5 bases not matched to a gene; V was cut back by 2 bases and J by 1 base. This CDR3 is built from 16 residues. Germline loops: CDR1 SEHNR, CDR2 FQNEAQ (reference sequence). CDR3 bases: TGTGCCAGCAGCTTAATCGACAGGGGGGCGAACACTGAAGCTTTCTTT. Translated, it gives CASSLIDRGANTEAFF.

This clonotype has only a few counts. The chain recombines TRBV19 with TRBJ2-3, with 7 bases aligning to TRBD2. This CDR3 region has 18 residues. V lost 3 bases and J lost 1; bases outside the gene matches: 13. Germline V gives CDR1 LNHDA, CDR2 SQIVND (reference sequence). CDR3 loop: CASSISRGGDVGTDTQYF. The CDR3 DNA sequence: TGTGCCAGTAGTATTTCCCGGGGAGGGGACGTCGGCACAGATACGCAGTATTTT.